This is a list of T cell receptor beta chains from one sample in a study of T cells in Graves' hyperthyroidism and ophthalmopathy. A single record per CDR3 protein comes from TCRdb applying MiXCR to the multiplex PCR reads. The sample holds 37,000 or so distinct CDR3 sequences, around 56% seen once. Sequences were obtained from blood. The receptors derive from a middle-aged man with Graves' ophthalmopathy. The CDR3 runs from the conserved cysteine through the conserved F or W. A D gene is named only where the DNA matches it firmly. Clone size appears in some rows only: once, few, many, or a class for an expanded clone.

TRBD1 many TRBJ2-6 TRBV19 TGTGCCAGTAGTTCGTGGGCGAACAGGGGGAGCTCTGGGGCCAACGTCCTGACTTTC CASSSWANRGSSGANVLTF
TRBD1 - TRBJ1-1 TRBV5-1 TGCGCCAGCAGCCCGCAGGGGGCCACTGAAGCTTTCTTT CASSPQGATEAFF
TRBD2 many TRBJ2-7 TRBV18 TGTGCCAGCTCCTTAAGCGGGAGGGCTTCCTACGAGCAGTACTTC CASSLSGRASYEQYF
- - TRBJ2-3 TRBV20-1 TGCAGTGCTAGAGGGGGAGATTGGAGGACCAGCACAGATACGCGGTATTTT CSARGGDWRTSTDTRYF
- - TRBJ2-7 TRBV12-3/TRBV12-4 TGTGCCAGTAAGCGGGCCAACTACGAGCAGTACTTC CASKRANYEQYF
- many TRBJ2-3 TRBV20-1 TGCAGTGCTTCCCCAAACTTGGGCGATACGCAGTATTTT CSASPNLGDTQYF
- - TRBJ2-5 TRBV5-1 TGCGCCAGCAGCCAACAGGTGGAGACCCAGTACTTC CASSQQVETQYF
- many TRBJ2-3 TRBV5-1 TGCGCCAGCAGTTCCGAAAGCGGGAGCACAGATACGCAGTATTTT CASSSESGSTDTQYF
- few TRBJ1-4 TRBV28 TGTGCCAGCAGCAGGACACGGGCCCAGGGTGAAAAACTGTTTTTT CASSRTRAQGEKLFF
- medium-sized TRBJ2-3 TRBV10-3 TGTGCCATCAGTGAGTCTGGCAGAGCAGATACGCAGTATTTT CAISESGRADTQYF
- many TRBJ1-4 TRBV7-9 TGTGCCAGCACCTATCCGGACAGAATGGAAAAACTGTTTTTT CASTYPDRMEKLFF
- many TRBJ1-4 TRBV3-1 TGTGCCAGCAGCCCTAGGACAGCGAATGAAAAACTGTTTTTT CASSPRTANEKLFF
- once TRBJ2-7 TRBV5-4 TGTGCCAGCTACGATCAAAAGGGACAGCAGTACTTC CASYDQKGQQYF
- medium-sized TRBJ2-7 TRBV2 TGTGCCAGCAACACAGGGCTTCTCGACGAGCAGTACTTC CASNTGLLDEQYF
TRBD1 many TRBJ2-1 TRBV5-8 TGTGCCAGCAGCTTGAGGGTAGGGGGCATGCCGAATGAGCAGTTCTTC CASSLRVGGMPNEQFF
- few TRBJ2-1 TRBV5-1 TGCGCCAGCAGTAAAACAGGACTTAACAATGAGCAGTTCTTC CASSKTGLNNEQFF
- - TRBJ1-5 TRBV19 TGTGCCAGTCGGACCGACAATCAGCCCCAGCATTTT CASRTDNQPQHF
- - TRBJ1-1 TRBV20-1 TGCAGTGCTCCTCCTAGCGGGGGGGCTGAAGCTTTCTTT CSAPPSGGAEAFF
- medium-sized TRBJ1-3 TRBV24-1 TGTGCCACCAGTGACCCCGCCTCCGGAAACACCATATATTTT CATSDPASGNTIYF
- - TRBJ2-1 TRBV24-1 TGTGCCACCCGACTGGACAATGAGCAGTTCTTC CATRLDNEQFF